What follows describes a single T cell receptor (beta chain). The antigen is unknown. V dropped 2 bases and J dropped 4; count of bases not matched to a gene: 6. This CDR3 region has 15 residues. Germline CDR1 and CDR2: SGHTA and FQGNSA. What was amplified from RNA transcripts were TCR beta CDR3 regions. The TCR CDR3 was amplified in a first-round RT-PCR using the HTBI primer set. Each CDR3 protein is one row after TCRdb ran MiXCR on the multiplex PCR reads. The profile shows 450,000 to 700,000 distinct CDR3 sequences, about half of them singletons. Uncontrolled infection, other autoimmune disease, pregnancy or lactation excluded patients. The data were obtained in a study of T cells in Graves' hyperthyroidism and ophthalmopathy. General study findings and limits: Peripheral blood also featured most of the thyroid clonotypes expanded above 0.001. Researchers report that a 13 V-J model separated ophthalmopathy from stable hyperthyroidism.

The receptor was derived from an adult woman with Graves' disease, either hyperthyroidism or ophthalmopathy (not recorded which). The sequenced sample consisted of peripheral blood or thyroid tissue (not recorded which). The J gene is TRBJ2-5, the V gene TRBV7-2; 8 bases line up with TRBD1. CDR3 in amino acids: CASSLNRGSGETQYF. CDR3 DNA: TGTGCCAGCAGCTTAAACAGGGGGAGTGGAGAGACCCAGTACTTC.